These T cell receptor beta chains were read from a single sample in a study of blood T cell repertoires in COVID-19. Sequenced by immunoSEQ multiplex PCR; TCRdb stores in-frame clones only, minus some. The table lists fewer than 250,000 clones, about 89% of them singletons. Source material: peripheral blood. Receptors were obtained from a man in his 60s who had recovered from COVID-19. Both conserved end residues are part of each CDR3. A D gene is named only where the DNA matches it firmly. Rows may omit the clone size; those that give it use once, few, many or a size class.

TRBJ1-2,NA,TRBD1,TRBV6-6,TGTGCCAGCACCTTACCCCAGGGACAGGGGAATGGCTACACCTTC,CASTLPQGQGNGYTF
TRBJ1-4,NA,TRBD1,TRBV4-3,TGCGCCAGCAGCCCCCGACAGGGAAATGAAAAACTGTTTTTT,CASSPRQGNEKLFF
TRBJ2-2,NA,TRBD1,TRBV5-1,TGCGCCAGCAGCGAACGACAGGGGTTGGACACCGGGGAGCTGTTTTTT,CASSERQGLDTGELFF
TRBJ2-4,NA,TRBD1,TRBV5-1,TGCGCCAGCAGCTCGGGACAGGGACGAAACATTCAGTACTTC,CASSSGQGRNIQYF
TRBJ1-5,NA,TRBD1,TRBV19,TGTGCCAGTAGTCCCGGGACAGGGTCTTCCAATCAGCCCCAGCATTTT,CASSPGTGSSNQPQHF
TRBJ2-2,NA,NA,TRBV19,TGTGCCAGTAGTAGGGGGGCGAACACCGGGGAGCTGTTTTTT,CASSRGANTGELFF
TRBJ1-1,NA,TRBD1,TRBV27,TGTGCCAGCACCCGGGACAGCCCGCCCACTGAAGCTTTCTTT,CASTRDSPPTEAFF
TRBJ1-1,NA,NA,TRBV19,TGTGCCAGTAGTATCGCGGGCGTACGGAACACTGAAGCTTTCTTT,CASSIAGVRNTEAFF
TRBJ1-2,NA,NA,TRBV5-5,TGTGCCAGCAGCTTGGAGGGGAGGCTCCACTATGGCTACACCTTC,CASSLEGRLHYGYTF
TRBJ2-7,few,TRBD2,TRBV6-5,TGTGCCAGCAGTTCACCCTACTCCTACGCGGGAGGGCAGTACTTC,CASSSPYSYAGGQYF
TRBJ2-2,NA,NA,TRBV9,TGTGCCAGCAGCACATCGGGCACCGGGGAGCTGTTTTTT,CASSTSGTGELFF
TRBJ2-7,once,NA,TRBV6-1,TGTGCCAGCAGTGCAGCGGAGGGCTACGAGCAGTACTTC,CASSAAEGYEQYF
TRBJ1-1,NA,NA,TRBV18,TGTGCCAGCTCACGTAATGGACTAAACACTGAAGCTTTCTTT,CASSRNGLNTEAFF
TRBJ1-5,NA,NA,TRBV28,TGTGCCAGCACCGAGGTCAATCAGCCCCAGCATTTT,CASTEVNQPQHF
TRBJ1-2,NA,NA,TRBV6-5,TGTGCCAGCAGTCCTCCTACGCAGGGAACTAATGGCTACACCTTC,CASSPPTQGTNGYTF
TRBJ1-1,few,TRBD1,TRBV6-5,TGTGCCAGCAGTCGGGACAGTATGAACACTGAAGCTTTCTTT,CASSRDSMNTEAFF
TRBJ2-2,NA,TRBD2,TRBV9,TGTGCCAGCAGCCGGACTAGCGGGTCCCTCCAGGGCGGGGAGCTGTTTTTT,CASSRTSGSLQGGELFF
TRBJ1-1,once,TRBD1,TRBV5-1,TGCGCCAGCAGCTTGGTCGGGACAGGGGGCACTGAAGCTTTCTTT,CASSLVGTGGTEAFF
TRBJ1-3,NA,NA,TRBV10-3,TGTGCCATCAGTGAGTCGGGAGGGGGTACTGGAAACACCATATATTTT,CAISESGGGTGNTIYF
TRBJ1-1,NA,NA,TRBV5-1,TGCGCCAGCAGCTCCATGCCTGGGGACATGACAGTGATTGAAGCTTTCTTT,CASSSMPGDMTVIEAFF
TRBJ1-2,NA,NA,TRBV18,TGTGCCAGCTCACCAAGCTGGGAAGGGCGGGGTGGCTACACCTTC,CASSPSWEGRGGYTF
TRBJ1-2,NA,NA,TRBV7-9,TGTGCCAGCAGCTTAGAAGTTCCGGGACTCGCTCTCTTC,CASSLEVPGLALF
TRBJ1-6,NA,NA,TRBV28,TGTGCCAGCAGTTTAATACAGCCTGGTTCACCCCTCCACTTT,CASSLIQPGSPLHF
TRBJ1-2,few,TRBD1,TRBV6-5,TGTGCCAGCAGTTACTCGACAGGGGGAAGTGGCTACACCTTC,CASSYSTGGSGYTF
TRBJ2-3,NA,TRBD2,TRBV5-1,TGCGCCAGCAGCTTCCTAGCGGGTATTAGCACAGATACGCAGTATTTT,CASSFLAGISTDTQYF
TRBJ2-3,NA,NA,TRBV5-4,TGTGCCAGCAGCTTGTTCGGGGTTGCAGATACGCAGTATTTT,CASSLFGVADTQYF
TRBJ2-1,NA,NA,TRBV12-2,TGTGCAAGTCGCTTAGCGGTAAGCATAGCGGGAGCGTCAGACAATGAGCAGTTCTTC,CASRLAVSIAGASDNEQFF
TRBJ1-2,once,TRBD1,TRBV5-4,TGTGCCAGCAGCTTGGCGGACAGGGTTTACTATGGCTACACCTTC,CASSLADRVYYGYTF
TRBJ2-7,NA,TRBD1,TRBV5-1,TGCGCCAGCAGCGCCGACAGGGCTCAAGGCGAGCAGTACTTC,CASSADRAQGEQYF
TRBJ2-7,once,TRBD1,TRBV5-6,TGTGCCAGCAGCTTGGCCGACAGGGTCTCCTACGAGCAGTACTTC,CASSLADRVSYEQYF
TRBJ2-3,NA,NA,TRBV12-5,TGTGCTAGTGGTTTCTTAGATACGCAGTATTTT,CASGFLDTQYF
TRBJ2-1,NA,NA,TRBV28,TGTGCCAGCAGTTTATCTAAGCGGGAGCAGTTCTTC,CASSLSKREQFF
TRBJ2-1,NA,TRBD2,TRBV12-5,TGTGCTAGTGGTTCGGGGGACTATTACAATGAGCAGTTCTTC,CASGSGDYYNEQFF
TRBJ1-1,NA,TRBD1,TRBV9,TGTGCCAGCAGCGTAGGGACAGGGCCCACTGAAGCTTTCTTT,CASSVGTGPTEAFF
TRBJ1-1,NA,TRBD1,TRBV18,TGTGCCAGCTCACGCAAACAGGGGGCCAGCACTGAAGCTTTCTTT,CASSRKQGASTEAFF
TRBJ1-2,few,NA,TRBV29-1,TGCAGCGTTCTTAATGGCTACACCTTC,CSVLNGYTF
TRBJ2-7,NA,TRBD2,TRBV19,TGTGCCAGTAGTGCCGGGACTAGCGGCTCCTACGAGCAGTACTTC,CASSAGTSGSYEQYF
TRBJ2-1,few,TRBD1,TRBV19,TGTGCCAGTAGTACCCCGATGGACAGGGAAAGGAATGAGCAGTTCTTC,CASSTPMDRERNEQFF
TRBJ1-3,NA,NA,TRBV15,TGTGCCACCAGTAAACCGGGTTCACCAAACACCATATATTTT,CATSKPGSPNTIYF
TRBJ1-2,many,NA,TRBV19,TGTGCCAGTAGTCCGGCCGAGGGCGCTAACTATGGCTACACCTTC,CASSPAEGANYGYTF
TRBJ2-7,NA,TRBD1,TRBV18,TGTGCCAGCTCACCCGGGACAGGAACCTACGAGCAGTACTTC,CASSPGTGTYEQYF
TRBJ1-1,NA,NA,TRBV2,TGTGCCAGCAAGGGGCAGGAACGTTTGAACACTGAAGCTTTCTTT,CASKGQERLNTEAFF
TRBJ2-3,NA,TRBD2,TRBV30,TGTGCCTGGGCGCTTGGGACTAGCGGGCCAGATACGCAGTATTTT,CAWALGTSGPDTQYF
TRBJ2-1,few,NA,TRBV5-1,TGCGCCAGCAGCTTGTTTAGGGGTGAGCAGTTCTTC,CASSLFRGEQFF
TRBJ2-7,NA,NA,TRBV7-9,TGTGCCAGCAGCTTAAAATCGTCCGAGCAGTACTTC,CASSLKSSEQYF
TRBJ2-5,few,TRBD2,TRBV18,TGTGCCAGCTCACCACTAGCGGGGTCAGGGACCCAGTACTTC,CASSPLAGSGTQYF
TRBJ2-7,NA,NA,TRBV3-1/TRBV3-2,TGTGCCAGCAGCCAAGATAGCAGATACGAGCAGTACTTC,CASSQDSRYEQYF
TRBJ1-1,NA,NA,TRBV18,TGTGCCAGCTCCCGGACGGGGGTGAACACTGAAGCTTTCTTT,CASSRTGVNTEAFF
TRBJ2-3,NA,NA,TRBV11-1,TGTGCCAGCAGCCCCCGACAGGTCCCAGATACGCAGTATTTT,CASSPRQVPDTQYF
TRBJ1-2,NA,TRBD1,TRBV24-1,TGTGCCACCAGTGACCGAGACAGGGCTGGCTACACCTTC,CATSDRDRAGYTF